The rows below give T cell receptor beta chains drawn from one sample of a study of Graves' ophthalmopathy and Graves' hyperthyroidism. TCRdb recomputed calls from the multiplex PCR reads with MiXCR, one row per CDR3 protein. The repertoire holds roughly 1.1 million distinct CDR3 sequences, with about two fifths as singletons. The sequencing sample was made of peripheral blood or thyroid tissue (not recorded which). All receptors come from an adult man with Graves' hyperthyroidism. The CDR3 runs from the conserved cysteine through the conserved F or W. D genes are given only for firm matches. Not all rows give a size; the values are once, few, many and, for expanded clones, a class.

>TRBD1|TRBV7-9|-|TRBJ1-4
CASSQGPGTGLEKLFF
TGTGCCAGCAGCCAAGGGCCCGGGACAGGGCTCGAAAAACTGTTTTTT
>-|TRBV10-3|few|TRBJ2-7
CAISKAESSYEQYF
TGTGCCATCAGTAAGGCCGAAAGCTCCTACGAGCAGTACTTC
>-|TRBV6-5|-|TRBJ2-2
CASSYDTGELFF
TGTGCCAGCAGTTACGACACCGGGGAGCTGTTTTTT
>TRBD2|TRBV10-3|-|TRBJ2-7
CAISGGPAGEGEQYF
TGTGCCATCAGTGGCGGACCGGCGGGAGAGGGTGAGCAGTACTTC
>TRBD1|TRBV29-1|-|TRBJ2-5
CSAGQGVQGETQYF
TGCAGCGCCGGACAGGGAGTACAAGGGGAGACCCAGTACTTC
>TRBD1|TRBV7-3|-|TRBJ2-7
CASSYTGTGYYEQYF
TGTGCCAGCAGCTATACCGGGACAGGCTACTACGAGCAGTACTTC
>-|TRBV4-3|few|TRBJ1-1
CASSQGWGAGTEAFF
TGCGCCAGCAGCCAAGGTTGGGGGGCCGGCACTGAAGCTTTCTTT
>TRBD2|TRBV9|many|TRBJ2-7
CASSGHGAAGGYEQYF
TGTGCCAGCAGCGGCCACGGGGCGGCGGGAGGCTACGAGCAGTACTTC
>-|TRBV12-3/TRBV12-4|-|TRBJ1-1
CASSYRQNRFTEAFF
TGTGCCAGCAGTTACCGACAAAACCGATTTACTGAAGCTTTCTTT
>TRBD2|TRBV20-1|few|TRBJ2-5
CSASSGLAGGLNQETQYF
TGCAGTGCTAGTTCGGGACTAGCGGGGGGGCTGAACCAAGAGACCCAGTACTTC
>-|TRBV11-2|few|TRBJ2-7
CASSDGERYEQYF
TGTGCCAGCAGCGACGGAGAGAGATACGAGCAGTACTTC
>-|TRBV5-4|-|TRBJ1-1
CASSASTWNTEAFF
TGTGCCAGCAGCGCGTCGACATGGAACACTGAAGCTTTCTTT
>TRBD1|TRBV11-2|many|TRBJ2-7
CASSPLDRKSYEQYF
TGTGCCAGCAGCCCCCTGGACAGGAAATCCTACGAGCAGTACTTC
>-|TRBV5-1|-|TRBJ2-7
CASSLATGVGAFSYEQYF
TGCGCCAGCAGCTTGGCAACCGGTGTCGGGGCCTTCTCCTACGAGCAGTACTTC
>TRBD2|TRBV5-8|many|TRBJ2-7
CASSLGVAGEYEQYF
TGTGCCAGCAGCTTGGGGGTAGCGGGAGAGTACGAGCAGTACTTC